These T cell receptor beta chains were read from a single sample in a study of T cells in Graves' hyperthyroidism and ophthalmopathy. TCRdb processed the multiplex PCR reads anew with MiXCR; each CDR3 protein has one entry. Among 600,000 to 700,000 distinct CDR3 sequences, under 15% were seen once, and the ten largest hold over 3.5%. Source material: blood. The receptors come from a woman aged 40 to 50 with Graves' ophthalmopathy. Both conserved end residues are part of each CDR3. The D gene is left open where the match is weak. Clone size appears in some rows only: once, few, many, or a class for an expanded clone.

TRBV6-1	TRBJ1-2	13	-	many	CASSEHRNYGYTF	TGTGCCAGCAGTGAACACCGTAACTATGGCTACACCTTC
TRBV27	TRBJ1-2	14	-	many	CASSTDRFNYGYTF	TGTGCCAGCAGTACAGATAGATTCAACTATGGCTACACCTTC
TRBV7-2	TRBJ1-5	14	-	many	CASSLARFNQPQHF	TGTGCCAGCAGCTTAGCACGGTTCAATCAGCCCCAGCATTTT
TRBV30	TRBJ1-1	13	-	-	CAWSKSGNTEAFF	TGTGCCTGGAGTAAGTCGGGGAACACTGAAGCTTTCTTT
TRBV6-1	TRBJ1-2	15	-	-	CASSEPFQSSYGYTF	TGTGCCAGCAGTGAACCCTTCCAGAGTAGCTATGGCTACACCTTC
TRBV6-1	TRBJ2-7	15	TRBD1	many	CASSAQTGGLREQYF	TGTGCCAGCAGTGCTCAGACAGGGGGACTTCGGGAGCAGTACTTC
TRBV20-1	TRBJ2-7	12	-	many	CSARDKSYEQYF	TGCAGTGCTAGAGACAAGTCCTACGAGCAGTACTTC
TRBV11-3	TRBJ2-7	12	-	few	CASGQGLYEQYF	TGTGCCAGTGGACAGGGACTATACGAGCAGTACTTC
TRBV30	TRBJ2-7	15	TRBD2	once	CAWSVGSGDRYEQYF	TGTGCCTGGAGTGTAGGTAGCGGGGACCGGTACGAGCAGTACTTC
TRBV24-1	TRBJ2-5	16	TRBD1	many	CATSEPGQGGGETQYF	TGTGCCACCAGTGAACCGGGACAGGGAGGCGGAGAGACCCAGTACTTC
TRBV11-2	TRBJ2-7	14	-	many	CASSLGAAPDEQYF	TGTGCCAGCAGCTTAGGAGCAGCCCCCGACGAGCAGTACTTC
TRBV29-1	TRBJ1-1	13	-	many	CSVSSGLNTEAFF	TGCAGCGTTTCTTCAGGGTTGAACACTGAAGCTTTCTTT
TRBV27	TRBJ2-7	15	TRBD2	-	CASSHTSGGAYEQYF	TGTGCCAGCAGTCATACTAGCGGGGGAGCCTACGAGCAGTACTTC
TRBV5-6	TRBJ2-5	15	TRBD2	many	CASSYLAGGMETQYF	TGTGCCAGCAGCTACTTAGCGGGAGGGATGGAGACCCAGTACTTC
TRBV10-3	TRBJ1-2	15	TRBD1	-	CAISEGQGARHGYTF	TGTGCCATCAGTGAGGGACAGGGGGCTCGACATGGCTACACCTTC
TRBV30	TRBJ1-3	13	-	once	CAWNGALGNTIYF	TGTGCCTGGAATGGTGCGCTTGGAAACACCATATATTTT
TRBV12-3/TRBV12-4	TRBJ2-2	17	-	many	CASSLSRTLGGTRELFF	TGTGCCAGCAGTTTATCCCGGACCCTCGGTGGGACCAGGGAGCTGTTTTTT
TRBV7-9	TRBJ2-5	15	-	many	CASSFGAEWGETQYF	TGTGCCAGCAGCTTCGGAGCGGAGTGGGGTGAGACCCAGTACTTC
TRBV12-5	TRBJ1-2	15	-	-	CASGLVPTTLYGYTF	TGTGCTAGTGGTTTGGTCCCGACAACGCTTTATGGCTACACCTTC
TRBV19	TRBJ1-1	15	-	many	CASSIGRQMNTEAFF	TGTGCCAGTAGTATAGGGCGGCAGATGAACACTGAAGCTTTCTTT
TRBV28	TRBJ1-2	13	-	many	CASSPHEGYGYTF	TGTGCCAGCAGTCCCCATGAAGGCTATGGCTACACCTTC
TRBV14	TRBJ2-5	15	TRBD2	many	CASSRGTSRGETQYF	TGTGCCAGCAGCCGAGGGACTAGTCGGGGGGAGACCCAGTACTTC
TRBV28	TRBJ2-5	14	TRBD1	-	CASTRDRGDGTQYF	TGTGCCAGCACCCGGGACAGGGGCGATGGGACCCAGTACTTC
TRBV4-2	TRBJ1-5	15	-	few	CASSLLSSPNQPQHF	TGTGCCAGCAGCCTATTGTCCTCTCCTAATCAGCCCCAGCATTTT
TRBV6-2/TRBV6-3	TRBJ2-5	17	TRBD2	many	CASRTGLAGVSGETQYF	TGTGCCAGCAGAACGGGACTAGCGGGAGTTTCTGGTGAGACCCAGTACTTC
TRBV6-1	TRBJ1-2	14	-	many	CASSLYPGSHGYTF	TGTGCCAGCAGTCTTTATCCAGGGTCCCATGGCTACACCTTC